These T cell receptor beta chains were read from a single sample in a study of Ad26.COV2.S vaccination and SARS-CoV-2 variants. Clones were sequenced by immunoSEQ multiplex PCR, and TCRdb holds only the in-frame ones, with some missing. The profile covers fewer than 55,000 clones, with about 83% appearing a single time and around 43% taken by the ten largest. The sample consisted of peripheral blood, taken after recovery from COVID-19. These receptors originate from a human donor who had recovered from COVID-19. CDR3s leave out the opening cysteine and the closing phenylalanine or tryptophan. The D gene is left open where the match is weak. The size of a clone is reported for some rows only, either as once, few or many, or as a class for expanded clones.

D	size	V	J	CDR3
TRBD1	-	TRBV15	TRBJ1-1	ATETGGQAF
-	-	TRBV5-1	TRBJ1-5	ASSLDGDQPQH
-	-	TRBV3-1/TRBV3-2	TRBJ1-1	ASSPHSDTGTEAF
-	few	TRBV19	TRBJ1-1	ASSIDPLRTF
-	-	TRBV6-2/TRBV6-3	TRBJ2-1	ASSYGQNYNEQF
TRBD2	-	TRBV10-3	TRBJ2-3	AISGLAGLTGDTQY
TRBD2	-	TRBV3-1/TRBV3-2	TRBJ2-3	ASSQVASGSTDTQY
TRBD2	-	TRBV12-5	TRBJ2-1	ASGKTSGSSYEQF
-	few	TRBV11-2	TRBJ2-1	ASALIRGSYNEQF
TRBD2	-	TRBV28	TRBJ2-1	ASRDSGTLNEQF
TRBD1	-	TRBV5-6	TRBJ1-1	ASRKGTGGVTEAF
-	-	TRBV7-2	TRBJ1-2	ASTLGWGNYGYT